The 3 T cell receptor beta chains below come from one sample, sequenced in a study of Graves' ophthalmopathy and Graves' hyperthyroidism. RNA transcripts were the source from which TCR beta CDR3 regions were amplified. Scientists carried out first-round RT-PCR using HTBI primers and then a second-round multiplex PCR. One entry per CDR3 protein results from TCRdb running MiXCR on the multiplex PCR reads. The sample has about 370,000 distinct CDR3 sequences; approximately 18% are singletons. The sequenced material came from peripheral blood. These receptors originate from an adult woman with stable Graves' hyperthyroidism.

This clonotype was counted at least ten times. The chain is built from TRBV13 and TRBJ2-7; TRBD1 matches at 9 bases. J gave up 6 bases and V 9 bases, and 9 bases lay outside the gene matches. The CDR3 has 13 residues. Germline CDR1 and CDR2: PRHDT and FYEKMQ (reference sequence). The CDR3 region is CASGTGYRGEQYF. The DNA of the CDR3 is TGTGCCAGTGGGACAGGGTATAGGGGCGAGCAGTACTTC.

The chain employs TRBV7-2 and TRBJ2-7; D is undetermined. With 5 bases removed from V and 3 bases from J, the gap between germline ends came to 14 bases. Germline CDR1 and CDR2: SGHTA and FQGNSA. The CDR3 contains 14 residues. The CDR3 loop is CASSLITSGYEQYF. As DNA, the CDR3 is TGTGCCAGCAGCCTAATTACCTCGGGCTACGAGCAGTACTTC.

The V call is TRBV6-1, the J call TRBJ1-2; no reliable D call. Germline assignment: CDR1 MNHNS and CDR2 SASEGT. The CDR3 runs to 14 residues. Trimming cost V 6 bases and J 0 bases, with 11 bases left between them. CDR3: CASREDPANYGYTF. The CDR3 DNA reads TGTGCCAGCAGGGAGGACCCGGCTAACTATGGCTACACCTTC.